A selection of T cell receptor beta chains follows, all from one sample in a study of human T cells and chemical hapten exposure. TCRdb re-called the RACE reads through MiXCR, storing one row per CDR3 protein. Altogether tens of thousands of distinct CDR3 sequences are present, around 9.6% being singletons, with the ten largest covering roughly 3.5%. The starting material was whole blood, obtained in connection with sensitization to the hapten diphenylcyclopropenone (DPC). The receptors derive from a woman in her forties with alopecia areata. Some clones in this sample may be carry-over from other donors' samples. CDR3s include the opening cysteine and the closing phenylalanine or tryptophan. A D gene is named only where the DNA matches it firmly. Clone size is shown for a subset of rows, as once, few, many or a class of expanded clone.

clone_size d_call j_call v_call cdr3_aa cdr3_nt
many TRBD1 TRBJ1-2 TRBV7-2 CASSSRDRAQTYGYTF TGTGCCAGCAGCTCCAGAGACAGGGCACAGACCTATGGCTACACCTTC
few . TRBJ2-5 TRBV5-6 CASFRRGIRQETQYF TGTGCCAGCTTCCGGAGGGGAATTCGCCAAGAGACCCAGTACTTC
few . TRBJ1-5 TRBV18 CASSPLGSDQPQHF TGTGCCAGCTCACCGCTAGGCAGCGATCAGCCCCAGCATTTT
. TRBD2 TRBJ2-2 TRBV20-1 CSAKPLAGGQGGELFF TGCAGTGCTAAGCCCCTAGCGGGAGGGCAAGGCGGGGAGCTGTTTTTT
many . TRBJ2-3 TRBV5-6 CASSLGTGPDTQYF TGTGCCAGCAGCTTGGGTACGGGACCAGATACGCAGTATTTT
many TRBD1 TRBJ1-4 TRBV5-4 CASTDIHRGPNEKLFF TGTGCCAGCACCGATATCCACAGGGGTCCCAATGAAAAACTGTTTTTT
. TRBD2 TRBJ2-1 TRBV24-1 CAVDKSGGDSSYNEQFF TGTGCCGTCGATAAGAGCGGGGGGGATAGCTCCTACAATGAGCAGTTCTTC
many . TRBJ2-6 TRBV7-9 CASRHRQPVSSGANVLTF TGTGCCAGCAGGCATCGACAGCCTGTCAGCTCTGGGGCCAACGTCCTGACTTTC
few . TRBJ2-5 TRBV6-2/TRBV6-3 CASSYLPRFGGQETQYF TGTGCCAGCAGTTACCTCCCCCGCTTCGGTGGCCAAGAGACCCAGTACTTC
many . TRBJ2-7 TRBV14 CASSHEGLSYEQYF TGTGCCAGCAGCCACGAGGGGCTCTCCTACGAGCAGTACTTC
. . TRBJ1-5 TRBV2 CASSRQGKGNQPQHF TGTGCCAGCAGTAGGCAGGGGAAGGGCAATCAGCCCCAGCATTTT
few TRBD1 TRBJ1-2 TRBV18 CASSPEQGAIYYGYTF TGTGCCAGCTCACCCGAACAGGGGGCTATATACTATGGCTACACCTTC
many . TRBJ2-1 TRBV4-1 CASSTPPLNRKGNEQFF TGCGCCAGCAGCACCCCCCCCCTCAACAGAAAGGGCAATGAGCAGTTCTTC
few . TRBJ2-1 TRBV7-3 CASSTRGQHGEQFF TGTGCCAGCAGCACCCGAGGACAGCACGGTGAGCAGTTCTTC
many TRBD1 TRBJ1-5 TRBV7-2 CASSLTLGQGSNSNQPQHF TGTGCCAGCAGCTTAACTCTGGGACAGGGAAGTAATAGCAATCAGCCCCAGCATTTT
. . TRBJ1-6 TRBV7-2 CASSLVQGPNSPLHF TGTGCCAGCAGCTTAGTCCAGGGCCCAAATTCACCCCTCCACTTT
many . TRBJ2-5 TRBV6-5 CASSYSTSIQETQYF TGTGCCAGCAGTTACTCTACTAGCATTCAAGAGACCCAGTACTTC
. TRBD2 TRBJ2-2 TRBV12-3/TRBV12-4 CASTLAGVTGELFF TGTGCCAGCACCCTAGCGGGAGTCACCGGGGAGCTGTTTTTT
. . TRBJ2-3 TRBV7-9 CASSSTLPSTDTQYF TGTGCCAGCAGCTCCACGTTACCCTCCACAGATACGCAGTATTTT
many TRBD1 TRBJ1-6 TRBV5-4 CASSLTRTGVGDNSPLHF TGTGCCAGCAGCTTGACGAGGACAGGGGTCGGCGATAATTCACCCCTCCACTTT
once . TRBJ1-2 TRBV29-1 CSASYSRGTDYGYTF TGCAGCGCCTCCTACTCCCGGGGCACGGACTATGGCTACACCTTC
. . TRBJ1-5 TRBV12-3/TRBV12-4 CASSPYPGSNQPQHF TGTGCCAGCAGTCCCTACCCAGGTAGCAATCAGCCCCAGCATTTT
many . TRBJ2-7 TRBV5-1 CASSLEAGNNEQYF TGCGCCAGCAGCTTGGAGGCGGGGAACAACGAGCAGTACTTC
. . TRBJ1-2 TRBV4-3 CASSQDLMLLYGYTF TGCGCCAGCAGCCAAGATTTAATGTTGTTGTATGGCTACACCTTC
. TRBD2 TRBJ2-1 TRBV7-9 CASSLRAGDEQFF TGTGCCAGCAGCTTACGGGCGGGGGACGAGCAGTTCTTC
few . TRBJ1-5 TRBV12-3/TRBV12-4 CASSLAGRDSNQPQHF TGTGCCAGCAGTTTAGCAGGCAGGGATAGCAATCAGCCCCAGCATTTT
once . TRBJ2-7 TRBV20-1 CSRRLWTEHSYEQYF TGCAGTCGGCGACTTTGGACAGAGCACTCCTACGAGCAGTACTTC
few . TRBJ1-1 TRBV7-8 CASSPRRGSENTEAFF TGTGCCAGCAGCCCTAGACGGGGAAGTGAGAACACTGAAGCTTTCTTT
. . TRBJ2-7 TRBV20-1 CSARDPRDITYEQYF TGCAGTGCTAGAGATCCCAGGGACATAACCTACGAGCAGTACTTC
once . TRBJ1-2 TRBV20-1 CSASPANYGYTF TGCAGTGCAAGTCCAGCTAACTATGGCTACACCTTC
few . TRBJ1-1 TRBV5-6 CASSVRGNMNTEAFF TGTGCCAGCAGCGTCAGGGGAAATATGAACACTGAAGCTTTCTTT
few TRBD1 TRBJ2-3 TRBV20-1 CSATLGQGTDTQYF TGCAGTGCTACCTTGGGACAGGGCACAGATACGCAGTATTTT
many . TRBJ1-1 TRBV7-9 CASSFNGPPNTEAFF TGTGCCAGCAGCTTCAATGGACCCCCCAACACTGAAGCTTTCTTT
. . TRBJ2-7 TRBV6-5 CASSYSVAAYEQYF TGTGCCAGCAGTTACTCGGTGGCGGCCTACGAGCAGTACTTC
few . TRBJ1-2 TRBV7-2 CASSFASGNYGYTF TGTGCCAGCAGCTTCGCGTCGGGGAACTATGGCTACACCTTC
many . TRBJ1-1 TRBV6-5 CASSYSRDTTEAFF TGTGCCAGCAGTTACTCACGGGATACCACTGAAGCTTTCTTT
. TRBD2 TRBJ2-1 TRBV29-1 CSVEGQRGSNEQFF TGCAGCGTTGAGGGTCAGCGGGGGAGTAATGAGCAGTTCTTC
few . TRBJ1-2 TRBV7-9 CASTPADRLWNYGYTF TGTGCCAGCACTCCAGCGGACAGACTCTGGAACTATGGCTACACCTTC
. TRBD2 TRBJ2-1 TRBV19 CASSTGGRSLFF TGTGCCAGTAGTACGGGGGGGCGATCCCTGTTCTTC
many TRBD2 TRBJ2-7 TRBV10-2 CASSESGGERKNF TGCGCCAGCAGTGAGTCGGGGGGGGAAAGGAAGAACTTC
. TRBD1 TRBJ2-7 TRBV7-2 CASSLVTGSYEQYF TGTGCCAGCAGCTTAGTGACAGGGAGCTACGAGCAGTACTTC
many . TRBJ1-1 TRBV12-3/TRBV12-4 CASSLRERSEAFF TGTGCCAGCAGTTTAAGGGAAAGGTCTGAAGCTTTCTTT
many . TRBJ2-2 TRBV6-6 CASKENSGELFF TGTGCCAGCAAAGAGAACAGCGGGGAGCTGTTTTTT
few TRBD1 TRBJ1-3 TRBV6-2/TRBV6-3 CASTSPDRNGNTIYF TGTGCCAGCACCTCCCCGGACAGGAACGGAAACACCATATATTTT
. TRBD2 TRBJ2-7 TRBV4-1 CASSQDISGGDYEQYF TGCGCCAGCAGCCAAGATATAAGCGGGGGTGATTACGAGCAGTACTTC
. TRBD2 TRBJ2-2 TRBV4-2 CASSQGLSSGGYTGELFF TGTGCCAGCAGCCAAGGCCTCTCGAGCGGGGGGTACACCGGGGAGCTGTTTTTT
many . TRBJ2-1 TRBV3-1 CASSQVGSSYNEQFF TGTGCCAGCAGCCAAGTCGGGAGCTCCTACAATGAGCAGTTCTTC
few . TRBJ1-1 TRBV24-1 CATSDHLRPNTEAFF TGTGCCACCAGTGATCATCTGAGACCTAACACTGAAGCTTTCTTT
few . TRBJ2-7 TRBV18 CASSPPSRRYEQYF TGTGCCAGCTCACCACCGAGTCGCCGGTACGAGCAGTACTTC
few . TRBJ1-1 TRBV15 CATSIRGGTTEAFF TGTGCCACCAGCATACGCGGGGGGACCACTGAAGCTTTCTTT
. . TRBJ2-3 TRBV6-2/TRBV6-3 CASSYEAGGTDTQYF TGTGCCAGCAGTTACGAAGCCGGAGGAACAGATACGCAGTATTTT
. TRBD1 TRBJ2-1 TRBV18 CASSPSGTGGYNEQFF TGTGCCAGCTCACCATCGGGGACAGGGGGCTACAATGAGCAGTTCTTC
many . TRBJ1-5 TRBV6-6 CASRRINQPQHF TGTGCCAGCAGACGGATCAATCAGCCCCAGCATTTT
many TRBD1 TRBJ1-6 TRBV9 CASSDRYNSPLHF TGTGCCAGCTCGGACAGGTATAATTCACCCCTCCACTTT
many . TRBJ2-2 TRBV6-4 CASPPNTGELFF TGTGCCAGCCCACCGAACACCGGGGAGCTGTTTTTT
few . TRBJ1-2 TRBV7-8 CASSFRLGSYGYTF TGTGCCAGCAGCTTCAGATTGGGCAGCTATGGCTACACCTTC
many TRBD1 TRBJ2-7 TRBV10-2 CASSDRGPPYEQYF TGCGCCAGCAGTGACAGGGGGCCCCCCTACGAGCAGTACTTC
few . TRBJ2-3 TRBV15 CATSGDSRISTDTQYF TGTGCCACCAGCGGAGACAGTAGGATAAGCACAGATACGCAGTATTTT
. . TRBJ2-4 TRBV6-2/TRBV6-3 CASSPTGYIQYF TGTGCCAGCAGTCCTACAGGGTACATTCAGTACTTC
. . TRBJ1-1 TRBV7-2 CASSFSDRAEAFF TGTGCCAGCAGCTTCTCGGACAGAGCTGAAGCTTTCTTT